This TCR beta chain was captured in a study of graft-versus-host responses after intestinal transplantation. Overall study: The whole recipient group had anti-thymocyte globulin induction followed by tacrolimus and steroids for around 3 years. Study results and caveats: Early post-transplant falls in HvG clones accompanied the peak levels of circulating GvH clones. When patients had graft-donor T cell macrochimerism, their allografts held high graft-versus-host to host-versus-graft clonal ratios. GvH clones detected in recipient marrow included some appearing first in ileum or blood.

As concerns this clone: The antigen is unknown.

Sequencing was performed with immunoSEQ multiplex PCR; in TCRdb, only in-frame clones are kept and a portion is missing. The table has 95,000 to 150,000 clones, about 93% seen once; the top ten hold around 0.12%. V shed 6 bases and J shed 5 bases, with 10 bases lying between them. This CDR3 spans 12 amino acids. Germline V gene data show CDR1 as SGHTA and CDR2 as FQGNSA. The material sequenced was unstimulated CD4+ T cells sorted from spleen or lymph node cells, taken before intestinal transplant. This TCR was recovered from a human donor who received an intestinal transplant. The chain links TRBV7-2 to TRBJ2-5, with D tentatively TRBD1 or TRBD2 (5 bases each). The CDR3 region has the DNA TGTGCCAGCAGGAGGGGTTGGGAGACCCAGTACTTC. This gives the protein CASRRGWETQYF.